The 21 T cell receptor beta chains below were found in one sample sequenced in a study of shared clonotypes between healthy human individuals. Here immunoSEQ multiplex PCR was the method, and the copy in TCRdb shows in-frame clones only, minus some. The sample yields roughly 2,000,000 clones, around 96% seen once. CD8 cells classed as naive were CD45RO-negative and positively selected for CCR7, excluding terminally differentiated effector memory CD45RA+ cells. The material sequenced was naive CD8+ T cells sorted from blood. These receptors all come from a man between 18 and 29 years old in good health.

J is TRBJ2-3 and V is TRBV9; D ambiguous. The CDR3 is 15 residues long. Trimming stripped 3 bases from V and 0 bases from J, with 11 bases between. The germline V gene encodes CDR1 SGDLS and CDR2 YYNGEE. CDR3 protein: CASSATVTSTDTQYF. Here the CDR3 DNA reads TGTGCCAGCAGCGCAACGGTGACTAGCACAGATACGCAGTATTTT.

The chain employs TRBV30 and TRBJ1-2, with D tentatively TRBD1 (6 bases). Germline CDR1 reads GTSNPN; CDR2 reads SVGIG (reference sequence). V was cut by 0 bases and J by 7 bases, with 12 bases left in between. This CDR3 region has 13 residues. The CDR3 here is CAWSVQEGGGYTF. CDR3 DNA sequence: TGTGCCTGGAGTGTACAGGAGGGGGGTGGCTACACCTTC.

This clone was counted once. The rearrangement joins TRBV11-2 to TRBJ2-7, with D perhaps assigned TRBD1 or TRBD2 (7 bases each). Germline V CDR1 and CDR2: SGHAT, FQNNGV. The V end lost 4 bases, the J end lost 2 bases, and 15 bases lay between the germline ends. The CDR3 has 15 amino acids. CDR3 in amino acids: CASSSSGGGTYEQYF. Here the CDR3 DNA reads TGTGCCAGCAGCTCCTCAGGGGGGGGCACCTACGAGCAGTACTTC.

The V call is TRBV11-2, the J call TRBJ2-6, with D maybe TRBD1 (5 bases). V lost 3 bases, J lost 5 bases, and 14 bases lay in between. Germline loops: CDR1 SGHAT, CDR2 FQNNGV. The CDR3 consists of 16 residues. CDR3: CASSLGPGARANVLTF. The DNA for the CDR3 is TGTGCCAGCAGCTTGGGGCCTGGGGCTCGGGCCAACGTCCTGACTTTC.

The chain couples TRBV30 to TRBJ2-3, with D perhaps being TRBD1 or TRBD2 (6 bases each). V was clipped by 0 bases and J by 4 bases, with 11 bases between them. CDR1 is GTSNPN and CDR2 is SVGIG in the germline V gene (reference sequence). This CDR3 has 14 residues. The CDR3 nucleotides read TGTGCCTGGAGTGTTGTAGGGGGGTCAGATACGCAGTATTTT. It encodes CAWSVVGGSDTQYF. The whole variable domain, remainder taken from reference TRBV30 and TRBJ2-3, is SQTIHQWPATLVQPVGSPLSLECTVEGTSNPNLYWYRQAAGRGLQLLFYSVGIGQISSEVPQNLSASRPQDRQFILSSKKLLLSDSGFYLCAWSVVGGSDTQYFGPGTRLTVL.

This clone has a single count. The CDR3 DNA is TGCGCCAGCAGCCAAACGCAGGGGGCGAAAAACATTCAGTACTTC. As protein: CASSQTQGAKNIQYF. This rearrangement joins TRBV4-3 to TRBJ2-4, with 8 bases fitting TRBD1. This CDR3 is built from 15 residues. V dropped 2 bases and J dropped 4; count of bases not matched to a gene: 4. Germline CDR1 LGHNA, CDR2 YSLEER.

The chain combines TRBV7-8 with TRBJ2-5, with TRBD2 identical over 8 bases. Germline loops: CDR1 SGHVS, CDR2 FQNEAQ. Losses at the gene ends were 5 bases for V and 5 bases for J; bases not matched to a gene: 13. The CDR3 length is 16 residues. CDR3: CASSAYLAGLTETQYF. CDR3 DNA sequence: TGTGCCAGCAGCGCCTACTTAGCGGGGCTTACGGAGACCCAGTACTTC. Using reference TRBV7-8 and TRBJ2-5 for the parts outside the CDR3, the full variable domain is GAGVSQSPRYKVAKRGQDVALRCDPISGHVSLFWYQQALGQGPEFLTYFQNEAQLDKSGLPSDRFFAERPEGSVSTLKIQRTQQEDSAVYLCASSAYLAGLTETQYFGPGTRLLVL.

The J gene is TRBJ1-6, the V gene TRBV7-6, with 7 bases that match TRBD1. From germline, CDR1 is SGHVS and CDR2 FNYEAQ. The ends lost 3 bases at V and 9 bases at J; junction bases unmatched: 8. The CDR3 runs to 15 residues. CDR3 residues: CASSFGTGEGSPLHF. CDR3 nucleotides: TGTGCCAGCAGCTTCGGTACAGGGGAAGGTTCACCCCTCCACTTT.

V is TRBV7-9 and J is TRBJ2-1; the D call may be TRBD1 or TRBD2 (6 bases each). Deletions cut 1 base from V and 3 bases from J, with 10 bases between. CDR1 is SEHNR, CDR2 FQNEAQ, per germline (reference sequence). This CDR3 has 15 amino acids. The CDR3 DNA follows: TGTGCCAGCAGCTTAGTAGGGGGGATCTACAATGAGCAGTTCTTC. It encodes CASSLVGGIYNEQFF.

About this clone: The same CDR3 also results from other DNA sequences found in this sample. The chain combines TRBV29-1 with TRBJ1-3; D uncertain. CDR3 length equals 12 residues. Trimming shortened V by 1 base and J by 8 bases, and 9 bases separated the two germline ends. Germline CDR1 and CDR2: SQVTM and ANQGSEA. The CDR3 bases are TGCAGCGTTGAAGGGTTGGCGGACACCATATATTTT. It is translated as CSVEGLADTIYF.

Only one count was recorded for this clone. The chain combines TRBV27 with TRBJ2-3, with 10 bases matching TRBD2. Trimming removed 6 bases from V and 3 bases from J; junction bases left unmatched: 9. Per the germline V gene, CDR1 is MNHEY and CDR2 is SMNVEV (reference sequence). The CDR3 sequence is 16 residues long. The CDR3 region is CASSYLLAGGTDTQYF. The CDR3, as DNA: TGTGCCAGCAGCTACCTGTTAGCGGGGGGAACAGATACGCAGTATTTT.

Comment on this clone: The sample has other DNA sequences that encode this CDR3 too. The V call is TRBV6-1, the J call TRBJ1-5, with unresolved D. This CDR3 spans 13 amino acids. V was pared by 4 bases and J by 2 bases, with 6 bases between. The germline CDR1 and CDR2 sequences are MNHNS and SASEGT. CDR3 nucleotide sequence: TGTGCCAGCAGTGTGTGGGGCAATCAGCCCCAGCATTTT. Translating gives CASSVWGNQPQHF.

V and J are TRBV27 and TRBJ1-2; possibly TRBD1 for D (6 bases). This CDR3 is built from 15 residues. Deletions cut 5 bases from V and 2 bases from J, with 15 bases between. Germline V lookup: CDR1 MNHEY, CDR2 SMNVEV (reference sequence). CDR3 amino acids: CASSPSGGQNYGYTF. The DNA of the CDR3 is TGTGCCAGCAGTCCTTCTGGGGGCCAAAACTATGGCTACACCTTC.

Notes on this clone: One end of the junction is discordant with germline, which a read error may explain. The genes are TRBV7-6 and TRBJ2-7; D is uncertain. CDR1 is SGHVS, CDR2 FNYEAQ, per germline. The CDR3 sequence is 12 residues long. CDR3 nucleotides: TGTGCCAGCAGTTTAGGCCATCACGAGCAGTACTTC. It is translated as CASSLGHHEQYF.

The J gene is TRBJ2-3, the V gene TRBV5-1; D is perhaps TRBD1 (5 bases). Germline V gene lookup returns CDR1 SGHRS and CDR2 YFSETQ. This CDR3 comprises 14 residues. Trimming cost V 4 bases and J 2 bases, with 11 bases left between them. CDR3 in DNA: TGCGCCAGCAGCATAGGGGATAACACAGATACGCAGTATTTT. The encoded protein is CASSIGDNTDTQYF.

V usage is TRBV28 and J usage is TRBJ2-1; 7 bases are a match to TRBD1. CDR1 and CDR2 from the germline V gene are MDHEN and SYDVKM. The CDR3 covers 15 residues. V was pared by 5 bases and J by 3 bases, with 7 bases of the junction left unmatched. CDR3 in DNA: TGTGCCAGCAGTATCGACAGGGCCGACTACAATGAGCAGTTCTTC. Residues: CASSIDRADYNEQFF.

CDR3 region: CASSYLQGASEKLFF. CDR3 sequence (DNA): TGTGCCAGCAGTTACTTACAGGGGGCGAGTGAAAAACTGTTTTTT. The V gene is TRBV6-5, the J gene TRBJ1-4, with 9 bases lining up with TRBD1. V lost 1 base and J lost 7; bases outside the gene matches: 4. Per the germline V gene, CDR1 is MNHEY and CDR2 is SVGAGI. This CDR3 is 15 amino acids long.

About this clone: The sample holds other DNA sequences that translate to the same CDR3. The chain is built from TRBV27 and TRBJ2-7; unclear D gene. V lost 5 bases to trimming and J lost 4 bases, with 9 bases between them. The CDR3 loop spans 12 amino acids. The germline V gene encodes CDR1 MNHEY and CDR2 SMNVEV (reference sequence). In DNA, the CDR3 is TGTGCCAGCAGTCCCGACGCTTACGAGCAGTACTTC. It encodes CASSPDAYEQYF.

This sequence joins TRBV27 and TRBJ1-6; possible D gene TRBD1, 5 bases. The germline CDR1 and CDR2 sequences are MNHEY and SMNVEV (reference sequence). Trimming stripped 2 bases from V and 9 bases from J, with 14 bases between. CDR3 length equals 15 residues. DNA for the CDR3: TGTGCCAGCAGTTTACAGGGCCCGGGCGGTTCACCCCTCCACTTT. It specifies CASSLQGPGGSPLHF.

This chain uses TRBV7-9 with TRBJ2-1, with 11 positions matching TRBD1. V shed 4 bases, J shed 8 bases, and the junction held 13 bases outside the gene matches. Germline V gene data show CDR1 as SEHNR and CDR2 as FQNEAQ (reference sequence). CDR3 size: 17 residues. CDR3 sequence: CASSSSGTGGLNDEQFF. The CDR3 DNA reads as TGTGCCAGCAGCTCCTCCGGGACAGGGGGTTTGAACGATGAGCAGTTCTTC.

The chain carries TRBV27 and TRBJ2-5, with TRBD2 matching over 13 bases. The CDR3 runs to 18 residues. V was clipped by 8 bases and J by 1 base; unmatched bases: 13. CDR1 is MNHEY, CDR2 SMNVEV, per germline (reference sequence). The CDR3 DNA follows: TGTGCCAGCGGGGAGGGGACTAGCGGGGCATGGCCCCAAGAGACCCAGTACTTC. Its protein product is CASGEGTSGAWPQETQYF.